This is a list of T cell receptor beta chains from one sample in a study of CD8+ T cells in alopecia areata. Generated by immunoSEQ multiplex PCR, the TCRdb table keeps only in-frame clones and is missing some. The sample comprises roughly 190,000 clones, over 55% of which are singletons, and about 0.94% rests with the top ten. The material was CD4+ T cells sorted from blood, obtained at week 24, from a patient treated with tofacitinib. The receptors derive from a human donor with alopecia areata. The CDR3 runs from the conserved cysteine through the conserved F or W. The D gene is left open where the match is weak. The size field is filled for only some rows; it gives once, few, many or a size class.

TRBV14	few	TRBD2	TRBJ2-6	CASSQVQAGVSGANVLTF	TGTGCCAGCAGCCAAGTACAAGCGGGAGTCTCTGGGGCCAACGTCCTGACCTTC
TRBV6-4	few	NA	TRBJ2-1	CASSDSAGGQFF	TGTGCCAGCAGTGACTCGGCAGGAGGGCAGTTCTTC
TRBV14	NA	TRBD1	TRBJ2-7	CASSQEDRVYEQYF	TGTGCCAGCAGCCAAGAGGACAGGGTCTACGAGCAGTACTTC
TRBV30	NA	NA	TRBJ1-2	CAWNQVRYTF	TGTGCCTGGAATCAAGTGCGCTACACCTTC
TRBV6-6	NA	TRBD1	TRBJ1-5	CAVAGQVDNQPQHF	TGTGCCGTCGCTGGACAGGTCGACAATCAGCCCCAGCATTTT
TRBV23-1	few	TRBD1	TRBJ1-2	CASSTGEDKNGYTF	TGCGCCAGCTCCACAGGGGAAGATAAGAATGGCTACACCTTC
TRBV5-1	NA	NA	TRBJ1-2	CASSLEVTGYGYTF	TGCGCCAGCAGCTTGGAGGTGACAGGTTATGGCTACACCTTC
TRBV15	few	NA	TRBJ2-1	CATSRAASSYNEQFF	TGTGCCACCAGCAGAGCTGCGAGCTCCTACAATGAGCAGTTCTTC
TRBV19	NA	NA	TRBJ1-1	CASSIQGMNTEAFF	TGTGCCAGTAGTATACAGGGAATGAACACTGAAGCTTTCTTT
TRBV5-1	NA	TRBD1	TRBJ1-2	CASRTGGNYGYTF	TGCGCCAGCAGAACAGGGGGGAACTATGGCTACACCTTC
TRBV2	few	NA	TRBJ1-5	CASKGTYQPQHF	TGTGCCAGCAAGGGGACTTATCAGCCCCAGCATTTT
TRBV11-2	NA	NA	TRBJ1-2	CASSTGLRDGYTF	TGTGCCAGCAGCACCGGCCTGAGGGATGGCTACACCTTC
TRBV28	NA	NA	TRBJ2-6	CASSFGRGYSGANVLTF	TGTGCCAGCAGTTTTGGGCGAGGCTACTCTGGGGCCAACGTCCTGACTTTC
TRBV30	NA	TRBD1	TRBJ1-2	CAWSPTGLNYGYTF	TGTGCCTGGAGTCCGACAGGGTTGAACTATGGCTACACCTTC
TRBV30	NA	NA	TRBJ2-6	CAWRLISGANVLTF	TGTGCCTGGAGACTGATCTCTGGGGCCAACGTCCTGACTTTC
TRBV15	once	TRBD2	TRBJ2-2	CATSRPGGKNTGELFF	TGTGCCACCAGCAGACCGGGAGGGAAGAACACCGGGGAGCTGTTTTTT
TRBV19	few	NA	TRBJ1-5	CASSSGVGGNQPQHF	TGTGCCAGTAGTTCAGGGGTCGGCGGCAATCAGCCCCAGCATTTT
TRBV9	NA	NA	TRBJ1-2	CASSVVGRDNYGYTF	TGTGCCAGCAGCGTAGTTGGCAGAGACAACTATGGCTACACCTTC
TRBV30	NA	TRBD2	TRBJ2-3	CAWSVLAGQSGEYF	TGTGCCTGGAGTGTATTAGCGGGTCAAAGCGGGGAGTATTTT
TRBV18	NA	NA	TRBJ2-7	CASSPATGLEEQYF	TGTGCCAGCTCACCCGCGACCGGGCTGGAGGAGCAGTACTTC
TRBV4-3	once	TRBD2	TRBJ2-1	CASSRRALAEYNEQFF	TGCGCCAGCAGCCGGCGCGCGCTAGCGGAATACAATGAGCAGTTCTTC
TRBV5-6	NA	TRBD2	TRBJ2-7	CASSLVQRGKVYEQYF	TGTGCCAGCAGCTTGGTCCAGCGGGGAAAAGTTTACGAGCAGTACTTC
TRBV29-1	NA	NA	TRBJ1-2	CITAETYGYTF	TGCATCACGGCGGAGACCTATGGCTACACCTTC
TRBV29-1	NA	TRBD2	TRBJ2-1	CSVGEGRGAPGEQFF	TGCAGCGTTGGGGAGGGGCGGGGGGCCCCTGGTGAGCAGTTCTTC
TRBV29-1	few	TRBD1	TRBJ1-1	CSVWTGGNTEAFF	TGCAGCGTGTGGACAGGGGGGAACACTGAAGCTTTCTTT
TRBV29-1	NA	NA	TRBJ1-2	CSVGSQWGLGYTF	TGCAGCGTTGGGTCCCAGTGGGGCCTTGGCTACACCTTC
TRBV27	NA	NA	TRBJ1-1	CASSSRGNTEAFF	TGTGCCAGCAGTTCGAGGGGGAACACTGAAGCTTTCTTT
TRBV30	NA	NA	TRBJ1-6	CAWSIGVDNSPLHF	TGTGCCTGGAGTATCGGGGTAGATAATTCACCCCTCCACTTT
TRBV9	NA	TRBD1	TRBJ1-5	CASSVTGGDQPQHF	TGTGCCAGCAGCGTTACAGGGGGGGATCAGCCCCAGCATTTT
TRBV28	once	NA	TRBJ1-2	CASSFPHQGYTF	TGTGCCAGCAGTTTCCCTCACCAAGGCTACACCTTC
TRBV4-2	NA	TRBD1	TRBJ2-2	CASSPIGQGNTGELFF	TGTGCCAGCAGCCCCATCGGACAGGGGAACACCGGGGAGCTGTTTTTT
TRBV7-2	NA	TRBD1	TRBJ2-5	CASSHGQVGETQYF	TGTGCCAGCAGCCACGGACAGGTCGGGGAGACCCAGTACTTC
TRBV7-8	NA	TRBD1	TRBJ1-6	CASSIRQGQGNSPLHF	TGTGCCAGCAGTATAAGACAGGGACAGGGGAATTCACCCCTCCACTTT
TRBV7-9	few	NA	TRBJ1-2	CASSFRGPLYGYTF	TGTGCCAGCAGCTTCAGGGGACCTCTCTATGGCTACACCTTC
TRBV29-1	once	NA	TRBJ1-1	CSVVSMEIRDAGFGVKAFF	TGCAGCGTTGTTTCAATGGAAATCAGGGATGCGGGATTCGGGGTGAAAGCTTTCTTT
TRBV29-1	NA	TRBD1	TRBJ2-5	CSVPGQGVGETQYF	TGCAGCGTGCCGGGACAGGGGGTCGGGGAGACCCAGTACTTC
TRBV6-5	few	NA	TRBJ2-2	CASSYSTINTGELFF	TGTGCCAGCAGTTACTCGACCATCAACACCGGGGAGCTGTTTTTT
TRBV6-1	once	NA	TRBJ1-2	CASAEGINYGYTF	TGTGCCAGCGCTGAGGGAATCAACTATGGCTACACCTTC
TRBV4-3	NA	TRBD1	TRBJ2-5	CASSQERTGWEETQYF	TGCGCCAGCAGCCAAGAAAGGACAGGATGGGAAGAGACCCAGTACTTC
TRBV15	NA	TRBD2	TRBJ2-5	CATSRGTTQETQYF	TGTGCCACCAGCAGGGGGACTACTCAAGAGACCCAGTACTTC
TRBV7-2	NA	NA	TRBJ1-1	CASSLPGGLEAFF	TGTGCCAGCAGCTTACCGGGGGGCCTAGAAGCTTTCTTT
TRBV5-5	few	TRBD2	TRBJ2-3	CASSPGTSGGLADTQYF	TGTGCCAGCAGCCCCGGGACTAGCGGGGGGCTAGCAGATACGCAGTATTTT
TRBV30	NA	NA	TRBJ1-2	CAHLKNYGYTF	TGTGCCCACCTAAAGAACTATGGCTACACCTTC
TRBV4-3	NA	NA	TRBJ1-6	CASSPSWDNSPLHF	TGCGCCAGCAGCCCCTCATGGGATAATTCACCCCTCCACTTT
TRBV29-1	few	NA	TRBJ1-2	CSVEDPSNGWSVGYTF	TGCAGCGTTGAAGATCCCTCCAATGGATGGTCGGTTGGCTACACCTTC
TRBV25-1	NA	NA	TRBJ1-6	CASSPGGGGNSPLHF	TGTGCCAGCAGCCCTGGGGGTGGGGGGAATTCACCCCTCCACTTT
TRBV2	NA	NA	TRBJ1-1	CASSEGRGVGTEAFF	TGTGCCAGCAGTGAAGGAAGGGGCGTGGGCACTGAAGCTTTCTTT
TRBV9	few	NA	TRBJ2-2	CASSVVQDLSGELFF	TGTGCCAGCAGCGTAGTACAGGATTTAAGCGGGGAGCTGTTTTTT
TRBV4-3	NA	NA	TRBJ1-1	CASSQTWLNTEAFF	TGCGCCAGCAGCCAAACGTGGCTAAACACTGAAGCTTTCTTT